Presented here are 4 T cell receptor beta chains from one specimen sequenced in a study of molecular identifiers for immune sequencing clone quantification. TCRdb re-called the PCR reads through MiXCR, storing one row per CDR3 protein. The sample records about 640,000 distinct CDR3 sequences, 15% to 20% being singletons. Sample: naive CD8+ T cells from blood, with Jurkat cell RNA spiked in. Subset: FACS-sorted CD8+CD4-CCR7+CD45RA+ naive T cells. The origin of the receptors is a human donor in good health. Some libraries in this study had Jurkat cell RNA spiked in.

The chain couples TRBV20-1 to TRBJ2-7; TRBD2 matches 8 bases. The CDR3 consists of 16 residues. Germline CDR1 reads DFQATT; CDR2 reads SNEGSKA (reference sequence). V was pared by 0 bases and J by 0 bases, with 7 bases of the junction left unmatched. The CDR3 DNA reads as TGCAGTGCTAGAGATGAGGAGCGGGGGCCCTCCTACGAGCAGTACTTC. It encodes CSARDEERGPSYEQYF.

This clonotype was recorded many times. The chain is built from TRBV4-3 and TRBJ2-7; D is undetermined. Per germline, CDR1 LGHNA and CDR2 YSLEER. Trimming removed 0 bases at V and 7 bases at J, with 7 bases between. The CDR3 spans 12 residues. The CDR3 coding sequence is TGCGCCAGCAGCCAAGATTACCAGGAGCAGTACTTC. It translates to CASSQDYQEQYF.

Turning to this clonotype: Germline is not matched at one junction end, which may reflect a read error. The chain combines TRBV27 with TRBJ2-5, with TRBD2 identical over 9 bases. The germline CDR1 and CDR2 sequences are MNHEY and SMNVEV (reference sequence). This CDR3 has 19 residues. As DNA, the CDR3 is TGTGCCTGCAGTTTATCCGGGGTGGCGGGAGGGCCAAACCAAGAGACCCAGTACTTC. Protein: CACSLSGVAGGPNQETQYF.

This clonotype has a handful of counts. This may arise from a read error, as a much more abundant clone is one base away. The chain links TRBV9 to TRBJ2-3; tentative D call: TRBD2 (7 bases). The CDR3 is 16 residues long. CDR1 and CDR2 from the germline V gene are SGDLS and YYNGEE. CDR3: CANSVKGAGAPDTQYF. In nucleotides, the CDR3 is TGTGCCAACAGCGTAAAGGGTGCGGGGGCCCCAGATACGCAGTATTTT.